The 28 T cell receptor beta chains below come from one sample, sequenced in a study of response to subunit inactivated influenza vaccine (dated by TCRdb to the late 2010s). Library preparation used RT-PCR. Sequencing instrument: Illumina HiSeq 2500. TCRdb reran the public reads through fastp at Q25 and MiXCR, keeping productive beta chains. Entries are consolidated by CDR3 protein sequence, retaining the most common genes and DNA. This sample has more than 400,000 distinct CDR3 sequences in its table, and roughly 7.9% of those were observed once. The biggest ten clones account for less than 15% of the sample. The source material was PBMCs from blood, sampled approximately 25 months after vaccination. These receptors all come from a man aged 50 to 69 who received an inactivated influenza vaccine. Donor details come from another sample of the same person, matched by shared clones.

This clonotype was counted ten times or more. The V call is TRBV10-3, the J call TRBJ2-1, with D possibly being TRBD1 or TRBD2 (6 bases each). The CDR3 is 14 residues long. Trimming pared 3 bases from V and 4 bases from J, leaving 10 bases between. The germline V gene has CDR1 ENHRY and CDR2 SYGVKD. The CDR3 DNA reads TGTGCCATCAGTGAAGGGGGGCGTTACAATGAGCAGTTCTTC. It translates to CAISEGGRYNEQFF.

This sequence joins TRBV20-1 and TRBJ2-7, with D possibly TRBD2 on 5 matching bases. This CDR3 comprises 12 residues. V lost 6 bases and J 6 bases, leaving 15 bases between the germline ends. CDR1 and CDR2 from the germline V gene are DFQATT and SNEGSKA (reference sequence). The DNA for the CDR3 is TGCAGTGCAATACCGAGGGCAGGCGAGCAGTACTTC. Its protein product is CSAIPRAGEQYF.

The chain recombines TRBV10-3 with TRBJ2-3; D is perhaps TRBD1 (6 bases). V gave up 4 bases and J gave up 1 base, with 12 bases separating them. Germline CDR1 reads ENHRY; CDR2 reads SYGVKD. CDR3 size: 15 residues. The CDR3 loop is CAISGTAGGTDTQYF. The CDR3 nucleotides read TGTGCCATCAGTGGAACTGCAGGGGGCACAGATACGCAGTATTTT.

The chain carries TRBV11-2 and TRBJ2-3, with D perhaps TRBD2 (6 bases). V lost 1 base and J 7 bases, leaving 15 bases between the germline ends. The length of the CDR3 is 15 residues. Germline CDR1 reads SGHAT; CDR2 reads FQNNGV. CDR3 region: CASSLVTSPQNTQYF. In nucleotides, the CDR3 is TGTGCCAGCAGCTTAGTTACTAGCCCACAGAATACGCAGTATTTT.

This clonotype was seen repeatedly, ten times or more. This chain uses TRBV4-2 with TRBJ2-1; 8 nucleotides line up with TRBD2. The germline gives CDR1 LGHNA, CDR2 YNFKEQ. The CDR3 covers 15 residues. With V trimmed by 4 bases and J by 8 bases, 10 bases remained unmatched. The CDR3 region is CASSLLPGGTDEQFF. The CDR3 coding sequence is TGTGCCAGCAGCCTACTTCCGGGGGGGACCGATGAGCAGTTCTTC.

This clonotype was found a few times. The V call is TRBV7-9, the J call TRBJ2-4, with 7 bases lining up with TRBD1. This CDR3 has 16 residues. Per the germline V gene, CDR1 is SEHNR and CDR2 is FQNEAQ (reference sequence). Trimming removed 3 bases from V and 2 bases from J; junction bases left unmatched: 7. The CDR3 coding sequence is TGTGCCAGCAGCTTTGACCCGGGACAGCCCAAAAACATTCAGTACTTC. Its translation: CASSFDPGQPKNIQYF.

This clonotype has just a few counts. V usage is TRBV7-2 and J usage is TRBJ2-5; TRBD2 agrees at 9 bases. V trimming: 4 bases; J trimming: 5 bases; junction bases outside the gene matches: 5. The CDR3 sequence is 14 residues long. Per the germline V gene, CDR1 is SGHTA and CDR2 is FQGNSA. The CDR3 DNA reads TGTGCCAGCAGCTCGATAGCGGGAGCTGAGACCCAGTACTTC. Translated, it gives CASSSIAGAETQYF. Using reference TRBV7-2 and TRBJ2-5 for the parts outside the CDR3, the full variable domain is GAGVSQSPSNKVTEKGKDVELRCDPISGHTALYWYRQSLGQGLEFLIYFQGNSAPDKSGLPSDRFSAERTGGSVSTLTIQRTQQEDSAVYLCASSSIAGAETQYFGPGTRLLVL.

The chain recombines TRBV7-6 with TRBJ2-3; D is unresolved. Germline assignment: CDR1 SGHVS and CDR2 FNYEAQ. Trimming left V 8 bases short and J 3 bases short, with 18 bases between. The CDR3 spans 15 residues. The CDR3 nucleotides read TGTGCCAGCCGAAACGGCGTGGGCGCAACAGATACGCAGTATTTT. Amino acid sequence: CASRNGVGATDTQYF.

This clonotype was observed a few times. V and J are TRBV6-1 and TRBJ1-5; 8 bases are shared with TRBD1. There are 15 residues in the CDR3. The germline V gene has CDR1 MNHNS and CDR2 SASEGT. V shed 10 bases, J shed 7 bases, and the junction held 15 bases outside the gene matches. The CDR3 bases are TGTGCCATCCCCCCCCAGGGGGCAATCAAGCAGCCCCAGCATTTT. Translated: CAIPPQGAIKQPQHF.

This clonotype showed up just a few times. J is TRBJ1-1 and V is TRBV18; TRBD1 is a possible D gene (6 bases). Trimming removed 0 bases at V and 5 bases at J, with 13 bases between. The CDR3 contains 15 residues. Germline CDR1 KGHSH, CDR2 LQKENI. CDR3 loop: CASSPPSGAITEAFF. The CDR3 coding sequence is TGTGCCAGCTCACCACCGTCGGGGGCGATAACTGAAGCTTTCTTT.

This clonotype was counted only a few times. The chain employs TRBV10-3 and TRBJ2-5; 7 nucleotides line up with TRBD1. This CDR3 is 14 amino acids long. Germline V gene data show CDR1 as ENHRY and CDR2 as SYGVKD. V dropped 6 bases and J dropped 0; count of bases not matched to a gene: 4. This CDR3 is CAIRKGTDQETQYF. CDR3 bases: TGTGCCATCAGGAAAGGGACAGACCAAGAGACCCAGTACTTC.

Only a few counts were recorded for this clonotype. J is TRBJ1-1 and V is TRBV6-1; no reliable D call. The V gene lost 2 bases and the J gene lost 4 bases, with 11 bases spanning the gap. Looked up from germline, CDR1 is MNHNS and CDR2 is SASEGT. The CDR3 is 14 residues long. CDR3 DNA: TGTGCCAGCAGTGAATTTTTAGGAGCCACTGAAGCTTTCTTT. This encodes CASSEFLGATEAFF.

Many counts were recorded for this clonotype. The V and J genes are TRBV14 and TRBJ2-3; D unresolved. V was pared by 0 bases and J by 6 bases, with 7 bases between. Germline V lookup: CDR1 SGHDN, CDR2 FVKESK. The CDR3 is 13 amino acids. This CDR3 reads CASSQDIGDTQYF. The CDR3 nucleotides are TGTGCCAGCAGCCAAGATATCGGGGATACGCAGTATTTT.

The table lists this clonotype with a few counts. The chain recombines TRBV5-8 with TRBJ1-2; D is unclear. Germline V gives CDR1 SGHTS, CDR2 YDEGEE. The CDR3 extends over 15 amino acids. V lost 1 base to trimming and J lost 3 bases, with 13 bases between them. The CDR3 spells CASSLNPSRDYGYTF. The CDR3, as DNA: TGTGCCAGCAGCTTGAACCCTAGCCGAGACTATGGCTACACCTTC.

This clonotype has a handful of counts. This chain joins TRBV7-6 and TRBJ2-5; D call uncertain. The CDR3 extends over 14 amino acids. The germline gives CDR1 SGHVS, CDR2 FNYEAQ. The V gene lost 5 bases and the J gene lost 5 bases, with 15 bases spanning the gap. The CDR3 region is CASSATSMRETQYF. The DNA for the CDR3 is TGTGCCAGCAGCGCCACGTCCATGAGGGAGACCCAGTACTTC. Looking up the rest from reference TRBV7-6 and TRBJ2-5 gives the full variable domain: GAGVSQSPRYKVTKRGQDVALRCDPISGHVSLYWYRQALGQGPEFLTYFNYEAQQDKSGLPNDRFSAERPEGSISTLTIQRTEQRDSAMYRCASSATSMRETQYFGPGTRLLVL.

The chain carries TRBV10-3 and TRBJ2-7; either TRBD1 or TRBD2 may supply D (5 bases each). The CDR3 covers 14 residues. Trimming shortened V by 3 bases and J by 6 bases, and 15 bases separated the two germline ends. In germline, CDR1 is ENHRY, CDR2 SYGVKD. CDR3 sequence (DNA): TGTGCCATCAGTGACCCGCCCGGTGGGGGCGAGCAGTACTTC. Its protein product is CAISDPPGGGEQYF.

This clonotype was seen a few times. The chain uses TRBV12-3 or TRBV12-4 and TRBJ2-3, with a tentative D call TRBD2 (6 bases). The CDR3 sequence is 16 residues long. V lost 3 bases and J lost 6, with 19 bases in between. Here the CDR3 DNA reads TGTGCCAGCAGTTTGGGCGCGGGACTGGCGGGGGATACGCAGTATTTT. Translation: CASSLGAGLAGDTQYF.

The chain employs TRBV4-3 and TRBJ1-4, with D maybe TRBD1 (5 bases). This CDR3 spans 16 amino acids. V was trimmed by 1 base and J by 8 bases, leaving 17 bases between them. Per the germline V gene, CDR1 is LGHNA and CDR2 is YSLEER. The CDR3 is CASSQVKQASREKLFF. The CDR3 DNA sequence: TGCGCCAGCAGCCAAGTGAAACAGGCCAGCAGGGAAAAACTGTTTTTT.

The sample holds many counts of this clonotype. The chain joins TRBV3-1 to TRBJ2-1; D unresolved. CDR1 and CDR2 from the germline V gene are LGHDT and YNNKEL (reference sequence). CDR3 length equals 14 residues. V lost 1 base to trimming and J lost 4 bases, with 8 bases between them. DNA for the CDR3: TGTGCCAGCAGCCAAGGGCGTAGTTACAATGAGCAGTTCTTC. As protein: CASSQGRSYNEQFF.

The sample holds many counts of this clonotype. The chain has TRBV24-1 and TRBJ2-1; no clear D. This CDR3 has 14 residues. Trimming pared 3 bases from V and 6 bases from J, leaving 11 bases between. Germline assignment: CDR1 KGHDR and CDR2 SFDVKD. The CDR3 region is CATSDDAFSNEQFF. The CDR3, as DNA: TGTGCCACCAGTGATGACGCGTTCAGCAATGAGCAGTTCTTC.

Many counts were recorded for this clonotype. The V gene is TRBV28, the J gene TRBJ2-2; 9 nucleotides line up with TRBD2. The CDR3 consists of 14 residues. The germline CDR1 and CDR2 sequences are MDHEN and SYDVKM. V trimming: 3 bases; J trimming: 6 bases; junction bases outside the gene matches: 2. CDR3 residues: CASSLWTSAGELFF. The CDR3 nucleotides are TGTGCCAGCAGTTTGTGGACTAGCGCCGGGGAGCTGTTTTTT.

This clonotype was counted many times. V usage is TRBV29-1 and J usage is TRBJ2-7; 9 nucleotides align to TRBD1. V gave up 4 bases and J gave up 3 bases; unmatched junction bases: 16. From germline, CDR1 is SQVTM and CDR2 ANQGSEA. The CDR3 spans 17 residues. The CDR3 region is CSVALLTGTGLHYEQYF. The CDR3 DNA is TGCAGCGTTGCCCTCTTAACCGGGACAGGGTTACACTACGAGCAGTACTTC.

This clonotype was detected ten times or more. The chain uses TRBV10-3 and TRBJ2-7; the match to TRBD1 covers 8 bases. The germline gives CDR1 ENHRY, CDR2 SYGVKD. The CDR3 runs 14 residues. After removal of 4 bases from V and 3 bases from J, the junction contained 5 bases not matched to a gene. This chain's CDR3 is CAISVRQGYYEQYF. The CDR3 nucleotides read TGTGCCATCAGTGTCCGACAGGGGTACTACGAGCAGTACTTC.

The gene calls are TRBV20-1 and TRBJ2-7; tentatively, D is TRBD1 (6 bases). The V end lost 0 bases, the J end lost 1 base, and 10 bases lay between the germline ends. The CDR3 covers 14 residues. The germline V gene encodes CDR1 DFQATT and CDR2 SNEGSKA (reference sequence). DNA for the CDR3: TGCAGTGCTAGAGAGGGGGCCAGATCCTACGAGCAGTACTTC. Its protein product is CSAREGARSYEQYF.

The rearrangement uses TRBV6-2 or TRBV6-3 and TRBJ2-1; no firm D call. Germline loops: CDR1 MNHEY, CDR2 SVGEGT. The CDR3 loop spans 12 amino acids. Trimming removed 6 bases from V and 8 bases from J, with 11 bases in between. The CDR3 DNA sequence: TGTGCCAGCAGATCAATAGGTGATGAGCAGTTCTTC. Translated, it gives CASRSIGDEQFF.

This clonotype was seen more than once but under ten times. V and J are TRBV6-1 and TRBJ2-5; D might be TRBD1 or TRBD2, each matching 7 bases. Trimming cost V 7 bases and J 6 bases, with 18 bases left between them. Looked up from germline, CDR1 is MNHNS and CDR2 is SASEGT. The CDR3 consists of 14 residues. This CDR3 reads CASMQGGTTKTQYF. For the CDR3, the DNA is TGTGCCAGCATGCAGGGGGGGACTACGAAGACCCAGTACTTC.

The chain links TRBV5-1 to TRBJ1-5, with 9 bases aligning to TRBD1. Germline V gene sequence: CDR1 SGHRS, CDR2 YFSETQ. V trimming: 3 bases; J trimming: 6 bases; junction bases outside the gene matches: 4. The CDR3 sequence is 14 residues long. The CDR3 spells CASSSTGGSQPQHF. Written as DNA, the CDR3 is TGCGCCAGCAGCTCCACAGGGGGCAGTCAGCCCCAGCATTTT.

Many counts were recorded for this clonotype. The CDR3 protein is CSARSTGVNTGELFF. The CDR3, as DNA: TGCAGTGCTAGGTCGACAGGGGTGAACACCGGGGAGCTGTTTTTT. V gene TRBV20-1 combines with J gene TRBJ2-2; TRBD1 matches 8 bases. The CDR3 has 15 amino acids. Germline values: CDR1 DFQATT, CDR2 SNEGSKA (reference sequence). V lost 3 bases, J lost 1 base, and 4 bases stayed unmatched.